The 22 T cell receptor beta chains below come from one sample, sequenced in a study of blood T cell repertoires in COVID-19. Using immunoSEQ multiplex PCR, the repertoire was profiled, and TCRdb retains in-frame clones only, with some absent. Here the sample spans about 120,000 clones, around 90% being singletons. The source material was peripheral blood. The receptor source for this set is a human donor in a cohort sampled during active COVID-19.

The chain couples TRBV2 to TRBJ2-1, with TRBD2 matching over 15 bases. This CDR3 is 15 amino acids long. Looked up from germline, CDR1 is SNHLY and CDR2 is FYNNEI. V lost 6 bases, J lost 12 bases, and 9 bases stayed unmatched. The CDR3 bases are TGTGCCAGCAGGGACGGACTAGCGGGGGGGCTTCGGCAGTTCTTC. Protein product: CASRDGLAGGLRQFF.

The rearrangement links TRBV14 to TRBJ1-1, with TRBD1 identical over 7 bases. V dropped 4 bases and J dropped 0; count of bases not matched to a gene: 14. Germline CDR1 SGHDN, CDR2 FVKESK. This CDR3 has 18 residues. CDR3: CASSPQSSDRRLNTEAFF. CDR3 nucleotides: TGTGCCAGCAGCCCCCAATCGTCGGACAGGCGTTTGAACACTGAAGCTTTCTTT.

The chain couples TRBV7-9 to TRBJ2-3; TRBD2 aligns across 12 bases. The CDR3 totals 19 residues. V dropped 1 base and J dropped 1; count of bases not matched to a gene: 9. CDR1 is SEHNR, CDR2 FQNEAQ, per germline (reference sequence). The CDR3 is CASSLGLAGAIRGTDTQYF. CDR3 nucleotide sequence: TGTGCCAGCAGCTTAGGACTAGCGGGGGCCATTAGGGGCACAGATACGCAGTATTTT. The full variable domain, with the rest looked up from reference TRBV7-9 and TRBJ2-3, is DTGVSQNPRHKITKRGQNVTFRCDPISEHNRLYWYRQTLGQGPEFLTYFQNEAQLEKSRLLSDRFSAERPKGSFSTLEIQRTEQGDSAMYLCASSLGLAGAIRGTDTQYFGPGTRLTVL.

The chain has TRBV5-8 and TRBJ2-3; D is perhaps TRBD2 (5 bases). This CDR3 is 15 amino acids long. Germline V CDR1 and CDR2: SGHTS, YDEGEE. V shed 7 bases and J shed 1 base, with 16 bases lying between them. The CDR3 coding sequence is TGTGCCAGCGGAGAGACTGCGCGGGGCACAGATACGCAGTATTTT. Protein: CASGETARGTDTQYF.

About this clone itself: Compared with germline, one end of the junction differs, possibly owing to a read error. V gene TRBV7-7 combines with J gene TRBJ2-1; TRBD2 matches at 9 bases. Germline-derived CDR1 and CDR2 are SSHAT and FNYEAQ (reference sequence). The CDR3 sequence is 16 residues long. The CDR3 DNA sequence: TGTGCTAGCAGCTTAACCGGGACTAGCATGTTCAGTGAGCAGTTCTTC. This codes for CASSLTGTSMFSEQFF.

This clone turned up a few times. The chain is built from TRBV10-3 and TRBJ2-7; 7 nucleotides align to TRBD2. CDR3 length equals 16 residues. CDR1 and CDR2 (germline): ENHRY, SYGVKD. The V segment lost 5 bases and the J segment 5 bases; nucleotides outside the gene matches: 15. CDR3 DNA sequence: TGTGCCATCAGTCGAGTGGTTAGCGGGCCCATCCACGAGCAGTACTTC. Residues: CAISRVVSGPIHEQYF.

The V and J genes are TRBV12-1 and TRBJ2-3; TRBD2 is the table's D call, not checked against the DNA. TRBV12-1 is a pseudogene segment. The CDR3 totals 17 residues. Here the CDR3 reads CARGGRCGSGGPDTQYF. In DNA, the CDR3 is TGTGCCCGTGGAGGCCGATGTGGGTCAGGAGGGCCGGATACGCAGTATTTT.

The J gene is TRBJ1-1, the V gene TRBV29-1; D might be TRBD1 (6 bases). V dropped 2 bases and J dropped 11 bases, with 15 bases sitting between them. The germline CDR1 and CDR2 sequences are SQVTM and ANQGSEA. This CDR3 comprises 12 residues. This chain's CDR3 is CSVEHGAGEAFF. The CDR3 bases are TGCAGCGTTGAACACGGCGCAGGGGAGGCTTTCTTT.

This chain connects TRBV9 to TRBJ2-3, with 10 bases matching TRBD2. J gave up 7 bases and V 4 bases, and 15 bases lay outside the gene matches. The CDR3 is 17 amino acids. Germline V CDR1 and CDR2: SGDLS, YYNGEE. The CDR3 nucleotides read TGTGCCAGCAGCCCCCGTTACTCGGGACTAGCGAGTTATACGCAGTATTTT. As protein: CASSPRYSGLASYTQYF.

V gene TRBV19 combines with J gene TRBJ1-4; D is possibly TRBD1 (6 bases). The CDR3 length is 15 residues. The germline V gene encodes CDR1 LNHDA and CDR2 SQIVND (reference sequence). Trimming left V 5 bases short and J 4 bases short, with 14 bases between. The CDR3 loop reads CASSVNRAINEKLFF. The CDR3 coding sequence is TGTGCCAGTAGTGTGAACAGGGCGATTAATGAAAAACTGTTTTTT.

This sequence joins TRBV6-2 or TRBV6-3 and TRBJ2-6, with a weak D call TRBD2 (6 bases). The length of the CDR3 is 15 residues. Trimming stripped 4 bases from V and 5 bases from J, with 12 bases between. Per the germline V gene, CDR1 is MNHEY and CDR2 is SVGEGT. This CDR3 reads CASSSPAGRANVLTF. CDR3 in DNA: TGTGCCAGCAGTTCCCCAGCGGGTAGGGCCAACGTCCTGACTTTC.

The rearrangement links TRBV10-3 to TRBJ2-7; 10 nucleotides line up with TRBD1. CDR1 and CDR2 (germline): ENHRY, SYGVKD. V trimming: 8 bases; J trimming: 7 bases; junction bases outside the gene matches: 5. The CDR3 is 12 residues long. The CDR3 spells CAIGGTGDEQYF. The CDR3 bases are TGTGCCATCGGAGGGACAGGGGATGAGCAGTACTTC.

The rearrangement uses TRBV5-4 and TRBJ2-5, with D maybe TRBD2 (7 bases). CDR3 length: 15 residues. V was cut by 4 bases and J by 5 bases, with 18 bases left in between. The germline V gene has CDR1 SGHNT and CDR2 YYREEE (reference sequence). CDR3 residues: CASSPLGGGRETQYF. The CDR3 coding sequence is TGTGCCAGCAGCCCGTTGGGGGGGGGCCGGGAGACCCAGTACTTC.

The CDR3 loop is CASSLAGTDNYGYTF. The CDR3 bases are TGTGCCAGCAGCTTAGCCGGGACAGACAACTATGGCTACACCTTC. The V gene is TRBV7-2, the J gene TRBJ1-2; TRBD1 matches at 7 bases. The germline CDR1 and CDR2 sequences are SGHTA and FQGNSA. The CDR3 sequence is 15 residues long. V shed 0 bases and J 2 bases; nucleotides not matched to a gene: 3.

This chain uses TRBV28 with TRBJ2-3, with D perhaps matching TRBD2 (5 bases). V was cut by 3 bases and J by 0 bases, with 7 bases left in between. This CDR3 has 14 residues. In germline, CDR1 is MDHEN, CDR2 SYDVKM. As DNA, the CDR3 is TGTGCCAGCAGTTTTGGACTGAGCACAGATACGCAGTATTTT. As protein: CASSFGLSTDTQYF.

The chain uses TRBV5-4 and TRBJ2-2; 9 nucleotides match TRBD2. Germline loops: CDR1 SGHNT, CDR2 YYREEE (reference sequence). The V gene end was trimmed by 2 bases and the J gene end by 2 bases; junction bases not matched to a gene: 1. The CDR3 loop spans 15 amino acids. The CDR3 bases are TGTGCCAGCAGCTTAGCGGGAGGAAACACCGGGGAGCTGTTTTTT. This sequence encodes CASSLAGGNTGELFF.

CDR3 protein: CASSAGSGRVEETQYF. Here the CDR3 DNA reads TGTGCCAGCAGCGCGGGTAGCGGGAGGGTTGAGGAGACCCAGTACTTC. The genes are TRBV5-5 and TRBJ2-5; 11 nucleotides align to TRBD2. Per the germline V gene, CDR1 is SGHKS and CDR2 is YYEKEE (reference sequence). The CDR3 totals 16 residues. V lost 4 bases to trimming and J lost 5 bases; unmatched junction nucleotides: 10.

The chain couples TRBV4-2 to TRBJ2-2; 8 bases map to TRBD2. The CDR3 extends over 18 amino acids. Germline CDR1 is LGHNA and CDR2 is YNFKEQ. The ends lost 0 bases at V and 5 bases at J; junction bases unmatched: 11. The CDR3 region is CASSQDWVVGGVTGELFF. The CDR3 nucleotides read TGTGCCAGCAGCCAAGATTGGGTTGTCGGGGGGGTTACCGGGGAGCTGTTTTTT.

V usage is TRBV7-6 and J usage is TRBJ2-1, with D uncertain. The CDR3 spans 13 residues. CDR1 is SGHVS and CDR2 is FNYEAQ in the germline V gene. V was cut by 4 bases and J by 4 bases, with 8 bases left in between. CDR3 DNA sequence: TGTGCCAGCAGCTACACAGATTACAATGAGCAGTTCTTC. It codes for CASSYTDYNEQFF.

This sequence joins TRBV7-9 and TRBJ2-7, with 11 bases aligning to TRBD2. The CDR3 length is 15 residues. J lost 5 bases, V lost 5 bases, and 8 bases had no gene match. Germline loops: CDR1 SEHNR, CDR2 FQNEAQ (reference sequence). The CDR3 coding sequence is TGTGCCAGCAGCGTGACTAGCGGGGTCAAAAACGAGCAGTACTTC. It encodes CASSVTSGVKNEQYF.

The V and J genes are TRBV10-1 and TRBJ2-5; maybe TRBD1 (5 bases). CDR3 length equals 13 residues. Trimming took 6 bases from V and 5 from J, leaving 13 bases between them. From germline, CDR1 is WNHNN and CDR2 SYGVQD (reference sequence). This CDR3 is CASSAGQVETQYF. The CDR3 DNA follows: TGCGCCAGCAGCGCCGGACAAGTGGAGACCCAGTACTTC.

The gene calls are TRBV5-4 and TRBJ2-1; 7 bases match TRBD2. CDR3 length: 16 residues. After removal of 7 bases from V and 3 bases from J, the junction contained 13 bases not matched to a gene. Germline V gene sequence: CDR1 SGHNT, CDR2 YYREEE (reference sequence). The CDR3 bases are TGTGCCAGCGGCCCCTCTCTAGCGGTCGACTACAATGAGCAGTTCTTC. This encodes CASGPSLAVDYNEQFF.